A single sample gave rise to the 3 T cell receptor beta chains below, sequenced in a study of control samples from healthy donors and cancer patients. Libraries were prepared by immunoSEQ multiplex PCR; TCRdb keeps only in-frame clonotypes and omits some of them. The sample includes about 190,000 clones, roughly nine tenths seen only once; the top ten take about 2%. The sequenced sample consisted of blood. These receptors originate from a young man in good health.

This chain's CDR3 is CASRQDGSGNTIYF. The DNA for the CDR3 is TGTGCCAGCAGGCAGGACGGCTCTGGAAACACCATATATTTT. J is TRBJ1-3 and V is TRBV6-6; no definite D call. The CDR3 runs 14 residues. From germline, CDR1 is MNHNY and CDR2 SVGAGI (reference sequence). Trimming took 6 bases from V and 0 from J, leaving 9 bases between them.

The CDR3 region is CASSWPGQGNNEQFF. As DNA, the CDR3 is TGTGCCAGCAGCTGGCCGGGACAGGGGAACAATGAGCAGTTCTTC. This chain joins TRBV7-9 and TRBJ2-1, with 10 nucleotides matching TRBD1. J gave up 5 bases and V 4 bases, and 5 bases lay outside the gene matches. CDR3 length equals 15 residues. The germline CDR1 and CDR2 sequences are SEHNR and FQNEAQ (reference sequence).

The genes are TRBV2 and TRBJ2-7, with TRBD2 as a possible D gene (6 bases). Germline CDR1 SNHLY, CDR2 FYNNEI. The CDR3 totals 12 residues. V lost 9 bases, J lost 6 bases, and 15 bases lay in between. This CDR3 is CASLTRRVEQYF. DNA of the CDR3: TGTGCCAGTTTGACTAGAAGGGTCGAGCAGTACTTC. Drawing the rest from reference TRBV2 and TRBJ2-7, the complete variable domain is EPEVTQTPSHQVTQMGQEVILRCVPISNHLYFYWYRQILGQKVEFLVSFYNNEISEKSEIFDDQFSVERPDGSNFTLKIRSTKLEDSAMYFCASLTRRVEQYFGPGTRLTVT.